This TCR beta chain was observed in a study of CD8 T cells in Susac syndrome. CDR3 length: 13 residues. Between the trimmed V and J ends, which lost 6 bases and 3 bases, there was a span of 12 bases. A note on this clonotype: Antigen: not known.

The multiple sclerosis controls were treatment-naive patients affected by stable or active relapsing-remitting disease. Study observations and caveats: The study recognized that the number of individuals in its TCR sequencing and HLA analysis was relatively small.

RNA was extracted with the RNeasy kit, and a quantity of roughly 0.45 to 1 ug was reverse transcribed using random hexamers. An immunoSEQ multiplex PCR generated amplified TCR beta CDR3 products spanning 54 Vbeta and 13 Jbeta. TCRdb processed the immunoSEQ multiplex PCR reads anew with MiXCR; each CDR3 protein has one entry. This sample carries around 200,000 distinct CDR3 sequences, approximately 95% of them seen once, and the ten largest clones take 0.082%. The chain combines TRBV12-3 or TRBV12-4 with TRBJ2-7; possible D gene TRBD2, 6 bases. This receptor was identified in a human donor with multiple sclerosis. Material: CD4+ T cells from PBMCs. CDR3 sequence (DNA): TGTGCCAGCAGCCTCGGGACTTTCTACGAGCAGTACTTC. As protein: CASSLGTFYEQYF.